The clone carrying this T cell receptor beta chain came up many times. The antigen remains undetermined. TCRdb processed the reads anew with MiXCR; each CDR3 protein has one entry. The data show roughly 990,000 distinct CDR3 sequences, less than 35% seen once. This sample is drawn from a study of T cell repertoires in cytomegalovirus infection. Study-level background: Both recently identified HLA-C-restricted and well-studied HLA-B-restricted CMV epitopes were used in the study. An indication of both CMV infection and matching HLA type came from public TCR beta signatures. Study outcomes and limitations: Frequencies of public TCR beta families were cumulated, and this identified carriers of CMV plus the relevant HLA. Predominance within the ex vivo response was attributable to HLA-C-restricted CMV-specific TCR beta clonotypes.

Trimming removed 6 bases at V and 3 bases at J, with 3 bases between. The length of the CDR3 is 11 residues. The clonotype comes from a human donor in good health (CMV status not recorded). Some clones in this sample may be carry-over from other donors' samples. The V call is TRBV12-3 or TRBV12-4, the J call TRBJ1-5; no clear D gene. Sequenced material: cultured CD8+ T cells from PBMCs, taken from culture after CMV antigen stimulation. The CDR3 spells CASSSNQPQHF. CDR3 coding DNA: TGTGCCAGCAGCTCCAATCAGCCCCAGCATTTT.